The 16 T cell receptor beta chains presented below share a single source sample, sequenced in a study of T cell responses to AZD1222 COVID-19 vaccine. The data were produced by immunoSEQ multiplex PCR, yet TCRdb's version contains in-frame clones alone and is incomplete. The sample holds 89,000 or so clones, more than 70% seen once. The specimen comprised peripheral blood, sampled 28 days after the second AZD1222 dose. These receptors were taken from an adult who received the AZD1222 COVID-19 vaccine.

The chain joins TRBV6-5 to TRBJ2-1; 7 nucleotides match TRBD2. Germline loops: CDR1 MNHEY, CDR2 SVGAGI. The CDR3 runs to 14 residues. V was clipped by 8 bases and J by 5 bases; unmatched bases: 9. For the CDR3, the DNA is TGTGCCAGCTCTCTAGGGAGGGAAAACAATGAGCAGTTCTTC. Residues: CASSLGRENNEQFF.

The CDR3 sequence is CASSSGTGAEKLFF. CDR3 bases: TGTGCCAGTTCGTCCGGGACAGGGGCTGAAAAACTGTTTTTT. The chain has TRBV19 and TRBJ1-4; 10 bases line up with TRBD1. In germline, CDR1 is LNHDA, CDR2 SQIVND (reference sequence). This CDR3 region has 14 residues. J gave up 7 bases and V 8 bases, and 7 bases lay outside the gene matches.

The chain combines TRBV24-1 with TRBJ2-1; D call uncertain. V was pared by 4 bases and J by 6 bases, with 9 bases between. The CDR3 is made up of 13 amino acids. Per germline, CDR1 KGHDR and CDR2 SFDVKD. In nucleotides, the CDR3 is TGTGCCACCAGTGACCCCTACAGCAATGAGCAGTTCTTC. Encoded protein: CATSDPYSNEQFF.

The rearrangement links TRBV11-2 to TRBJ2-2, with a possible D match to TRBD2 (7 bases). Trimming pared 3 bases from V and 4 bases from J, leaving 9 bases between. CDR3 length: 14 residues. The V gene's germline CDR1 is SGHAT and CDR2 FQNNGV. The CDR3 region is CASSLGGPTGELFF. The CDR3 bases are TGTGCCAGCAGCTTGGGGGGGCCCACCGGGGAGCTGTTTTTT.

The chain employs TRBV7-9 and TRBJ1-1; no clear D gene. The germline gives CDR1 SEHNR, CDR2 FQNEAQ (reference sequence). The V end lost 3 bases, the J end lost 0 bases, and 11 bases lay between the germline ends. The CDR3 consists of 15 residues. In nucleotides, the CDR3 is TGTGCCAGCAGCTTCTGGAGTCAGATGAACACTGAAGCTTTCTTT. It specifies CASSFWSQMNTEAFF.

The chain has TRBV24-1 and TRBJ2-1, with TRBD1 identical over 9 bases. CDR1 is KGHDR, CDR2 SFDVKD, per germline. V lost 6 bases, J lost 12 bases, and 11 bases stayed unmatched. The CDR3 extends over 14 amino acids. CDR3 protein: CATSTPGQGFRQFF. The DNA of the CDR3 is TGTGCCACCAGTACTCCGGGACAGGGATTCCGGCAGTTCTTC.

The V call is TRBV5-1, the J call TRBJ1-4; a weak D match, TRBD1 (5 bases). Between the trimmed V and J ends, which lost 4 bases and 3 bases, there was a span of 10 bases. CDR1 is SGHRS and CDR2 is YFSETQ in the germline V gene. The CDR3 has 14 amino acids. The CDR3 DNA is TGCGCCAGCAGCGTGGGGGGAGCTAATGAAAAACTGTTTTTT. Translation gives CASSVGGANEKLFF.

The rearrangement links TRBV5-6 to TRBJ1-2; weak D call: TRBD1 (5 bases). V shed 0 bases and J shed 6 bases, with 18 bases lying between them. Looked up from germline, CDR1 is SGHDT and CDR2 is YYEEEE. The CDR3 covers 16 residues. The CDR3 spells CASSLVQGGRLDGYTF. Written as DNA, the CDR3 is TGTGCCAGCAGCTTGGTTCAGGGTGGCCGCTTGGATGGCTACACCTTC.

The chain recombines TRBV5-1 with TRBJ1-1; D may be TRBD1 (6 bases). V was trimmed by 5 bases and J by 1 base, leaving 9 bases between them. Germline-derived CDR1 and CDR2 are SGHRS and YFSETQ. The CDR3 has 13 amino acids. The CDR3 bases are TGCGCCAGCAGTCCACAGGGGAACACTGAAGCTTTCTTT. This translates into CASSPQGNTEAFF.

The rearrangement joins TRBV21-1 to TRBJ2-7; the table gives TRBD2 as D, unverified against the DNA. TRBV21-1 is tagged as a pseudogene. The CDR3 runs to 14 residues. The CDR3 DNA sequence: TGTGCCAGCAGCGGGAAGAACGGGGTCTACGAGCAGTACTTC. This encodes CASSGKNGVYEQYF.

The chain employs TRBV6-1 and TRBJ1-1; possible D gene TRBD1, 5 bases. This CDR3 contains 16 residues. Germline assignment: CDR1 MNHNS and CDR2 SASEGT. Trimming pared 1 base from V and 6 bases from J, leaving 18 bases between. DNA of the CDR3: TGTGCCAGCAGTGAAGTAGGCGGGGGAGGATCGGCTGAAGCTTTCTTT. This gives the protein CASSEVGGGGSAEAFF.

In DNA form, the CDR3 reads TGTGCCAGCAGCTTAACCGGAGGGGGAACTGAAGCTTTCTTT. This sequence encodes CASSLTGGGTEAFF. The chain employs TRBV7-9 and TRBJ1-1; D possibly corresponds to TRBD1 (6 bases). This CDR3 is built from 14 residues. Germline V lookup: CDR1 SEHNR, CDR2 FQNEAQ (reference sequence). V shed 2 bases and J shed 5 bases, with 12 bases lying between them.

V usage is TRBV10-3 and J usage is TRBJ2-1; 10 bases are a match to TRBD1. Germline V lookup: CDR1 ENHRY, CDR2 SYGVKD. CDR3 length: 14 amino acids. With V trimmed by 10 bases and J by 6 bases, 9 bases remained unmatched. The CDR3 DNA sequence: TGTGCCACCATGCCGGGACAGGGGACCAATGAGCAGTTCTTC. Its translation: CATMPGQGTNEQFF.

The chain recombines TRBV6-5 with TRBJ2-6, with 7 bases matching TRBD2. The V and J ends lost 2 bases and 0 bases, in that order; junction bases with no gene match: 1. Germline loops: CDR1 MNHEY, CDR2 SVGAGI. CDR3 length: 16 residues. The CDR3 sequence: CASSYRGGSGANVLTF. In DNA, the CDR3 is TGTGCCAGCAGTTACCGCGGGGGCTCTGGGGCCAACGTCCTGACTTTC.

V usage is TRBV18 and J usage is TRBJ2-2; either TRBD1 or TRBD2 may fit D (5 bases each). The V gene lost 3 bases and the J gene lost 1 base, with 15 bases spanning the gap. Germline V gene data show CDR1 as KGHSH and CDR2 as LQKENI. The CDR3 is made up of 17 amino acids. The CDR3 protein is CASSPQAGTRNTGELFF. CDR3 DNA sequence: TGTGCCAGCTCACCCCAAGCAGGGACCAGGAACACCGGGGAGCTGTTTTTT.

V gene TRBV6-5 combines with J gene TRBJ1-5; TRBD1 matches 7 bases. The CDR3 loop spans 15 amino acids. V was clipped by 6 bases and J by 7 bases; unmatched bases: 12. CDR1 and CDR2 from the germline V gene are MNHEY and SVGAGI. CDR3 coding DNA: TGTGCCAGCAGGAACATACAGGGGATTGGCCAGCCCCAGCATTTT. Protein product: CASRNIQGIGQPQHF.